Listed below are T cell receptor beta chains from one sample, sequenced in a study of blood T cell repertoires in COVID-19. TCRdb's copy holds only in-frame clones and misses some; the assay was immunoSEQ multiplex PCR. The repertoire holds around 50,000 clones, with 89% as singletons. Sequencing used peripheral blood. These receptors originate from a human donor in a cohort sampled during active COVID-19. Each CDR3 is given with its conserved first and last residue. D genes are given only for firm matches. Size values are once, few and many counts, or a class for expanded clones, and some rows have none.

abundance	d_gene	j_gene	v_gene	CDR3nt	CDR3aa
NA	NA	TRBJ1-5	TRBV30	TGTGCCTGGAGTTTAGGTTCGGGTCAGCCCCAGCATTTT	CAWSLGSGQPQHF
few	TRBD2	TRBJ2-3	TRBV4-1	TGCGCCAGCAGCCAAGATCCTAGCGGAGATACGCAGTATTTT	CASSQDPSGDTQYF
once	NA	TRBJ1-2	TRBV28	TGTGCCAGCAGTTTTTATGAGGGTAGGGAGAATGGCTACACCTTC	CASSFYEGRENGYTF
NA	TRBD2	TRBJ2-5	TRBV28	TGTGCCAGCAGTCTTCCGGGACTAGAAACAGAGACCCAGTACTTC	CASSLPGLETETQYF
NA	NA	TRBJ1-1	TRBV28	TGTGCCAGTATGACGGGGGGGTCTGAAGCTTTCTTT	CASMTGGSEAFF
NA	NA	TRBJ2-7	TRBV30	TGTGCCTGGGAGGGCGGGCTCTACGAGCAGTACTTC	CAWEGGLYEQYF
NA	NA	TRBJ2-1	TRBV7-6	TGTGCCAGCAGCTTAGTAGTCAGCGGGTACGGTGAGCAGTTCTTC	CASSLVVSGYGEQFF
NA	NA	TRBJ1-1	TRBV6-2/TRBV6-3	TGTGCCAGCAGTGGCACAGTGAACACTGAAGCTTTCTTT	CASSGTVNTEAFF
NA	NA	TRBJ1-5	TRBV6-5	TGTGCCAGCAGTGACTCCACAGGGTTGAGTCAGCCCCAGCATTTT	CASSDSTGLSQPQHF
NA	NA	TRBJ1-5	TRBV10-3	TGTGCCATCAGAGAGTCCCTGGGACCGCAGGGGCAGCCCCAGCATTTT	CAIRESLGPQGQPQHF
NA	NA	TRBJ1-1	TRBV15	TGTGCCACCAGCAGAGGGGGTCAGGGGATCACTGAAGCTTTCTTT	CATSRGGQGITEAFF
NA	NA	TRBJ2-3	TRBV19	TGTGCCAGCAGAACTAGCCCAAACACAGATACGCAGTATTTT	CASRTSPNTDTQYF